This TCR beta chain stems from a study of T-cell memory formation after mild COVID-19. Study-wide results and limits: Clones which contracted sat mainly in CM and EM if CD4+, and in EMRA if CD8+. The finding that pre-infection memory included some responding clones suggested that cross-reactive memory joined. Clones shrinking between day 15 and 85 showed a balanced CD4/CD8 split, and those that grew later tilted toward CD4+.

This clonotype was seen at least ten times. Its antigen remains unknown. V was cut by 5 bases and J by 3 bases, with 8 bases left in between. CDR3 size: 12 residues. Barcoded TCR alpha and TCR beta cDNA libraries with UMIs came from 5'RACE using constant-segment primers. TCRdb itself ran the 5' RACE reads through MiXCR, one entry per CDR3 protein. The data show roughly 150,000 distinct CDR3 sequences, around 15% seen once. The chain recombines TRBV12-3 or TRBV12-4 with TRBJ2-7; no clear D. The sequence was collected from an adult woman who had mild COVID-19 (a few samples of this study predate the infection). Cell type and time point are not known. Sequencing was done on a sample of PBMCs or a T cell subset sorted from them (not recorded which). In nucleotides, the CDR3 is TGTGCCAGCAGTCTCCTGCACTACGAGCAGTACTTC. Protein: CASSLLHYEQYF.